This TCR beta chain was profiled in a study of T cell repertoires in cytomegalovirus infection. On the study more broadly: Matching HLA type, along with CMV infection, was indicated by public TCR beta signatures.

The study, taken as a whole, reports: CMV-specific TCR beta clonotypes restricted by HLA-C dominated the ex vivo response. Using cumulative public TCR beta family frequency, the authors identified those who carried CMV together with the relevant HLA.

The CDR3 length is 14 residues. Germline CDR1 SGHTA, CDR2 FQGNSA. Trimming shortened V by 3 bases and J by 2 bases, and 9 bases separated the two germline ends. Via MiXCR, TCRdb re-called the reads, giving one row per CDR3 protein. This table has 250,000 to 300,000 distinct CDR3 sequences, roughly 23% appearing once. This clonotype was picked up many times. Its antigen is undetermined. V usage is TRBV7-2 and J usage is TRBJ2-3, with D perhaps matching TRBD2 (5 bases). This TCR derives from a human donor in good health (CMV status not recorded). Some clones in this sample may be carry-over from other donors' samples. Source material: PBMCs. The CDR3 coding sequence is TGTGCCAGCAGCTTGCGGAGGCACACAGATACGCAGTATTTT. This codes for CASSLRRHTDTQYF.